This T cell receptor beta chain was captured by sequencing in a study of shared clonotypes between healthy human individuals. The data were produced by immunoSEQ multiplex PCR, yet TCRdb's version contains in-frame clones alone and is incomplete. This table holds approximately 720,000 clones, 72% found once. Germline CDR1 is SGHDN and CDR2 is FVKESK. Trimming took off 4 bases at V and 6 bases at J, with 21 bases between the two ends. This CDR3 has 16 residues. This clone was counted a few times. The chain joins TRBV14 to TRBJ1-2; D perhaps matches TRBD1 (6 bases). This TCR was recovered from a woman in her twenties or thirties in good health. The material sequenced was memory CD4+ T cells sorted from blood. The subset: CD45RA-negative fraction. The CDR3 DNA is TGTGCCAGCAGCCCATTCTCCTGGGGGCTTGGGGATGGCTACACCTTC. Residues: CASSPFSWGLGDGYTF.